This T cell receptor beta chain was recovered during a study of T cell repertoires in aging, cancer and after chemotherapy. Study-level findings and limits: In healthy donors, age-related TCR diversity loss mainly reflected lost richness.

The template was genomic DNA from peripheral blood, not RNA. V was clipped by 8 bases and J by 4 bases; unmatched bases: 10. The CDR3 runs 14 residues. CDR1 and CDR2 from the germline V gene are SEHNR and FQNEAQ (reference sequence). Points on this clonotype: Its antigen is still unknown.

A mixed TRB-A/B primer pool amplified rearranged TRB by multiplex touch-down PCR. TCRdb used MiXCR to reprocess the multiplex PCR reads, holding one entry per CDR3 protein. The sample has 7,300 or so distinct CDR3 sequences; 40% to 45% are singletons. The J gene is TRBJ2-7, the V gene TRBV7-9, with TRBD1 identical over 8 bases. The sequence was collected from a human donor in good health. The sequenced material came from blood. This chain's CDR3 is CASGSRTGWYEQYF. CDR3 bases: TGTGCCAGCGGGTCAAGGACAGGGTGGTACGAGCAGTACTTC.